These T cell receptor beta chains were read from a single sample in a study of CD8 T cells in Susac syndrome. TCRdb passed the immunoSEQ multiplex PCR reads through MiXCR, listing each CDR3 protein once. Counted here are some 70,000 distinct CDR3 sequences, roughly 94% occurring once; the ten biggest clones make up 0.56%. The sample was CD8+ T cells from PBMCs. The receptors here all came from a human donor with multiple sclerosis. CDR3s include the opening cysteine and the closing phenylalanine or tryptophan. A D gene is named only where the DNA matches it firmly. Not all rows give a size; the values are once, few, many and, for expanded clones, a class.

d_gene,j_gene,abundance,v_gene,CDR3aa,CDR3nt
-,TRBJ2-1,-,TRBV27,CASSWGVPGNEQFF,TGTGCCAGCAGTTGGGGGGTCCCGGGCAATGAGCAGTTCTTC
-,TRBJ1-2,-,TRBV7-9,CASSTNYVYTF,TGTGCCAGCAGCACCAACTATGTCTACACCTTC
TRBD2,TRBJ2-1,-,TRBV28,CASSQGTSARNEQFF,TGTGCCAGCAGCCAAGGGACTAGCGCTCGGAATGAGCAGTTCTTC
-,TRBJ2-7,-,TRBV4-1,CASSHWTGGDEQYF,TGCGCCAGCAGCCATTGGACGGGTGGGGACGAGCAGTACTTC
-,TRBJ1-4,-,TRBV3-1,CASSHEFDNEKLFF,TGTGCCAGCAGCCACGAATTTGACAATGAAAAACTGTTTTTT
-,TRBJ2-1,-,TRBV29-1,CSVGGLLFRTNNEQFF,TGCAGCGTTGGTGGACTCCTTTTTCGAACCAACAATGAGCAGTTCTTC
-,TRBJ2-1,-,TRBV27,CASSLDPSSYNEQFF,TGTGCCAGCAGTTTAGACCCCAGCTCCTACAATGAGCAGTTCTTC
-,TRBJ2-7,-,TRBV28,CASSTPDFPPYEQYF,TGTGCCAGCAGTACGCCCGACTTCCCCCCCTACGAGCAGTACTTC
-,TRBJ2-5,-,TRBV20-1,CSAREALGPGGETQYF,TGCAGTGCTAGAGAAGCCCTGGGGCCCGGGGGAGAGACCCAGTACTTC
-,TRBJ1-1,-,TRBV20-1,CSASRGENTEAFF,TGCAGTGCTAGCAGAGGCGAGAACACTGAAGCTTTCTTT
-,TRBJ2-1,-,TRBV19,CASKAESYNEQFF,TGTGCCAGTAAGGCGGAATCCTACAATGAGCAGTTCTTC
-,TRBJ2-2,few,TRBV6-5,CASSYGQAPGELFF,TGTGCCAGCAGTTACGGCCAGGCTCCCGGGGAGCTGTTTTTT
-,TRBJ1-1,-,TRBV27,CASSLLAGLETEAFF,TGTGCCAGCAGTTTATTGGCGGGGTTGGAGACTGAAGCTTTCTTT
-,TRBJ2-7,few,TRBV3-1,CASSQDLDPTYEQYF,TGTGCCAGCAGCCAAGATCTCGACCCTACCTACGAGCAGTACTTC
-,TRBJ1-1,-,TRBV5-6,CASSFEEGRGTEAFF,TGTGCCAGCAGCTTTGAGGAGGGGCGCGGTACTGAAGCTTTCTTT
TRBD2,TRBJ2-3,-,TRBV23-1,CASSQGLAATDTQYF,TGCGCCAGCAGCCAAGGACTAGCGGCCACAGATACGCAGTATTTT
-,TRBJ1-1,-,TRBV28,CASSLYSPVGTRGRGEAFF,TGTGCCAGCAGTTTATACTCCCCAGTCGGGACTCGTGGTCGTGGTGAAGCTTTCTTT
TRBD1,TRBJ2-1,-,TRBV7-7,CASSRDRGRSSYNEQFF,TGTGCTAGCAGCCGGGACAGGGGGCGGTCCTCCTACAATGAGCAGTTCTTC
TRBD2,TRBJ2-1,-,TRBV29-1,CSVEDLTSGSYNEQFF,TGCAGCGTTGAAGACCTTACTAGCGGGAGCTACAATGAGCAGTTCTTC
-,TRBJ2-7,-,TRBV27,CASSSPGPQAEQYF,TGTGCCAGCAGTTCACCGGGCCCACAAGCCGAGCAGTACTTC
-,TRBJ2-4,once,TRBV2,CASSGPVSGNIQYF,TGTGCCAGCAGTGGTCCCGTTTCGGGAAACATTCAGTACTTC
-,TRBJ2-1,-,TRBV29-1,CSVRTGGNEQFF,TGCAGCGTGCGAACAGGAGGAAATGAGCAGTTCTTC
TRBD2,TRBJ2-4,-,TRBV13,CASSDPSGSVDIQYF,TGTGCCAGCAGCGACCCCAGCGGGAGTGTGGACATTCAGTACTTC
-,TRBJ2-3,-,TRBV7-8,CASSPVGLELDTQYF,TGTGCCAGCAGCCCCGTTGGGCTAGAATTGGATACGCAGTATTTT
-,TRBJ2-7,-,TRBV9,CASSASGQTSYEQYF,TGTGCCAGCAGCGCTTCGGGACAAACCTCCTACGAGCAGTACTTC
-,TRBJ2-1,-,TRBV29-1,CSVAPEQFF,TGCAGCGTTGCGCCTGAGCAGTTCTTC
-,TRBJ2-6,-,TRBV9,CASSVAGGSGANVLTF,TGTGCCAGCAGCGTAGCCGGCGGCTCTGGGGCCAACGTCCTGACTTTC
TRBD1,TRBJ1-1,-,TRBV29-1,CSVEGQGEGAFF,TGCAGCGTTGAGGGACAGGGGGAAGGAGCTTTCTTT
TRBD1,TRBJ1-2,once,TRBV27,CASSYDRAYGYTF,TGTGCCAGCAGCTACGACAGGGCCTATGGCTACACCTTC
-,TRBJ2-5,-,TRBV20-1,CSAREVDRETQYF,TGCAGTGCTAGAGAGGTGGATAGGGAGACCCAGTACTTC
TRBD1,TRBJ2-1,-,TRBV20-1,CSARDLRGHEQFF,TGCAGTGCTAGAGATCTTAGGGGGCATGAGCAGTTCTTC
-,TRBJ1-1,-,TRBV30,CAWSEIGGFIPANTEAFF,TGTGCCTGGAGTGAAATTGGGGGGTTCATTCCCGCGAACACTGAAGCTTTCTTT